This T cell receptor beta chain was identified during a study of T cells after yellow fever vaccination (dated by TCRdb to 2018 to 2020). For context, the study as a whole: Libraries from fractions with low cell numbers were prepared with the SMART-Seq v4 Ultra Low Input RNA kit. To follow T-cell clones before and after both primary and booster YFV17D yellow fever vaccination, bulk TCR alpha and beta repertoires underwent longitudinal sequencing. The cohort comprised two healthy male donors, one aged 18 to 29 and one aged 30 to 39 years. Blood was drawn at multiple timepoints before and after primary and secondary immunization, with bulk PBMC replicates and cell subsets isolated. The paper as a whole reports these results and caveats: The secondary T-cell response was weaker than the primary response but faster, peaking on day 5 instead of day 15. A small fraction of clonotypes appeared in both the CD4 and CD8 compartments, likely as a result of convergent recombination. FACS-sorted repertoires could contain abundant contaminating clonotypes from the bulk population, so computational filtering was required. Only a couple of donors were included in the study, so the extent to which the findings can be generalized is limited. Most clones expanded after primary vaccination were re-detected after the booster (approximately 96% of CD4 and 88% of CD8), suggesting broad memory maintenance.

The treatment or condition tag for this specimen amounts to: live attenuated yellow fever vaccine strain. At each blood-draw timepoint, two biological replicates of bulk PBMCs were collected. A standard Ficoll-Paque protocol was used to isolate PBMCs from peripheral blood. TriZol was used to extract RNA from bulk PBMCs, from CD4 and CD8 fractions, and from dextramer-positive and dextramer-negative fractions. This clonotype was recorded at least ten times. The clone's antigen remains unknown. No base quality values were provided; no much bigger clone lies one nucleotide off. The data were produced on an Illumina NovaSeq 6000. TCR cDNA was synthesized by 5'RACE template switching, through which a universal primer site and unique molecular identifiers were introduced. Priming for cDNA synthesis came from both the TCR alpha and TCR beta constant segments. Two PCR steps were used to amplify libraries, with sample barcodes and sequencing adapters being added in the second step. Sequencing of libraries was done on Illumina HiSeq 2500 (2x100 bp) or NovaSeq (2x150 bp). In the authors' own workflow: MIGEC handled demultiplexing of reads and collapsing into UMI consensus sequences, while MiXCR performed V(D)J alignment. Vaccine-responding clonotypes were identified with edgeR using replicate PBMC samples, with FDR below 0.01 and a log2 fold change above 5 up to day 15 being required. Each bulk clonotype received a CD4 or CD8 identity based on whether the sequenced CD4 or CD8 repertoire contained that clonotype at higher abundance. TCRdb ran its own pipeline on the public reads, namely fastp trimming at Q25 and MiXCR clone calling, and kept in-frame beta chains. Identical CDR3 protein sequences are pooled into one entry, listed with their most common genes and DNA. These V and J calls derive from TCRdb rather than the authors' analysis. A total of a few hundred thousand distinct CDR3 sequences appear in this sample, roughly 4.3% of them only once. In total, the top ten clones hold roughly 24% of the sample.

The receptor comes from a man aged 18 to 30 who received the YFV17D yellow fever vaccine. This material consisted of PBMCs, taken 5 days after the yellow fever booster vaccination.

At the DNA level, the sequence is TGTGCCAGCAGTCCCGGGACTTTGAACACCGGGGAGCTGTTTTTT. The resulting protein is CASSPGTLNTGELFF. The sequence links TRBV6-1 to TRBJ2-2; TRBD2 might be the D gene, on 6 matching bases. Between the V and J ends, shortened by 5 bases and 1 base respectively, the junction contains 11 bases. Taken from the germline V gene, the CDR1 and CDR2 loops are MNHNS and SASEGT. Including cysteine and phenylalanine, the CDR3 has 15 amino acids. The read is trimmed to its CDR3 DNA, 45 bases read in frame from base 1.